The clone carrying this T cell receptor beta chain showed up many times. This specimen comes from a study of regulatory T cells in long-lasting Graves disease. Time point described: newly diagnosed GD, antithyroid drugs for less than 3 months. The TCR library was made from RNA that had been extracted from PBMCs in TRIzol. Investigators prepared the TCR beta libraries by applying iRepertoire HTBI primers and Arm-PCR of CDR3 regions. TCRdb reprocessed the multiplex PCR reads via MiXCR and lists one record per CDR3 protein. Of 520,000 or so distinct CDR3 sequences in the sample, approximately 12% were seen once. The CDR3 extends over 12 amino acids. Trimming left V 6 bases short and J 2 bases short, with 6 bases between. Germline assignment: CDR1 ENHRY and CDR2 SYGVKD. In addition, the sample was reused for a study of T cells in Graves' hyperthyroidism and ophthalmopathy. That source adds: Primed by the HTBI set, a first-round RT-PCR was run on the TCR CDR3.

V is TRBV10-3 and J is TRBJ2-3; D remains ambiguous. The receptor's source is a woman aged 30 to 39 with Graves disease. The material sequenced was peripheral blood mononuclear cells (PBMCs), taken at new diagnosis, from a patient treated with antithyroid drugs. CDR3 sequence: CAISAATDTQYF. The CDR3 DNA follows: TGTGCCATCAGCGCCGCCACAGATACGCAGTATTTT.